Below are 6 T cell receptor beta chains sequenced from a single sample in a study of long-term antiretroviral therapy in people with HIV. This was the immunoSEQ v3.0 assay at survey level. Clones were read by immunoSEQ multiplex PCR, and TCRdb kept only the in-frame ones, dropping some. The table has tens of thousands of clones, over 75% seen once. The sequencing used unsorted PBMCs, collected approximately 5.1 years after starting antiretroviral therapy. The receptors derive from a woman between 40 and 50 years old with HIV.

The chain has TRBV7-9 and TRBJ2-4; D may be TRBD1 (6 bases). V gave up 4 bases and J gave up 3 bases, with 13 bases separating them. The CDR3 is made up of 15 amino acids. Per germline, CDR1 SEHNR and CDR2 FQNEAQ (reference sequence). This CDR3 reads CASSWEGQSKNIQYF. Written as DNA, the CDR3 is TGTGCCAGCAGCTGGGAAGGACAGAGCAAAAACATTCAGTACTTC.

V gene TRBV27 combines with J gene TRBJ2-2, with 9 bases that match TRBD1. With V trimmed by 3 bases and J by 5 bases, 4 bases remained unmatched. Germline-derived CDR1 and CDR2 are MNHEY and SMNVEV (reference sequence). The length of the CDR3 is 15 residues. The CDR3 protein is CASSFGTGKTGELFF. In nucleotides, the CDR3 is TGTGCCAGCAGTTTTGGGACAGGGAAAACCGGGGAGCTGTTTTTT.

The V call is TRBV11-2, the J call TRBJ2-1, with 10 bases fitting TRBD2. J was trimmed by 4 bases and V by 4 bases; bases with no gene match: 4. The CDR3 has 15 residues. Germline V gene sequence: CDR1 SGHAT, CDR2 FQNNGV. CDR3 sequence reads: CASSSTSGPYNEQFF. CDR3 in DNA: TGTGCCAGCAGCTCGACTAGCGGGCCTTACAATGAGCAGTTCTTC.

The chain has TRBV6-7 and TRBJ1-5; TRBD1 is a possible D gene (5 bases). TRBV6-7 has ORF status, its function being uncertain. Trimming left V 6 bases short and J 0 bases short, with 21 bases between. This CDR3 contains 18 residues. CDR3 loop: CASSPYNRQYYSNQPQHF. In DNA, the CDR3 is TGTGCCAGCAGCCCTTACAACCGACAGTACTATAGCAATCAGCCCCAGCATTTT.

Here the CDR3 reads CASSSPWRGRPYEQYF. As DNA, the CDR3 is TGTGCCAGCAGCTCCCCGTGGAGGGGAAGACCCTACGAGCAGTACTTC. V is TRBV11-2 and J is TRBJ2-7, with a weak D call TRBD2 (6 bases). V was clipped by 4 bases and J by 2 bases, with 18 bases between them. Germline CDR1 SGHAT, CDR2 FQNNGV. The CDR3 covers 16 residues.

The chain links TRBV6-5 to TRBJ2-3, with TRBD2 as a possible D gene (5 bases). The CDR3 is 15 amino acids. Germline lookup yields CDR1 MNHEY and CDR2 SVGAGI. With 0 bases removed from V and 4 bases from J, the gap between germline ends came to 11 bases. The DNA for the CDR3 is TGTGCCAGCAGTTACTCCCGGACTGACTCAGATACGCAGTATTTT. Translated: CASSYSRTDSDTQYF.